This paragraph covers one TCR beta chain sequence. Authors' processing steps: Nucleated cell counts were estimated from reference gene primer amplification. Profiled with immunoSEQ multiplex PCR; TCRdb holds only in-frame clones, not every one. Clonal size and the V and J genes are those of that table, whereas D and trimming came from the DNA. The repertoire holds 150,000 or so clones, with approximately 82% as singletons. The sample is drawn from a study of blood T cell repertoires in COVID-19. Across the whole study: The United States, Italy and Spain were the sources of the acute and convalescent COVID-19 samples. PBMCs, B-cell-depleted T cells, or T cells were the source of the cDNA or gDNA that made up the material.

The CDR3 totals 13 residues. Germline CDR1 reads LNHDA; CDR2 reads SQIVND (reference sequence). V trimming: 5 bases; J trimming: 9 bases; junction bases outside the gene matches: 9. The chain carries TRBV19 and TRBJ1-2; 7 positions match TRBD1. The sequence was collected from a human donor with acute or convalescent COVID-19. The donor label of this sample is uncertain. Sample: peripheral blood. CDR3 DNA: TGTGCCAGTAGTGACGGACAGGCTAGGAGCTACACCTTC. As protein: CASSDGQARSYTF.